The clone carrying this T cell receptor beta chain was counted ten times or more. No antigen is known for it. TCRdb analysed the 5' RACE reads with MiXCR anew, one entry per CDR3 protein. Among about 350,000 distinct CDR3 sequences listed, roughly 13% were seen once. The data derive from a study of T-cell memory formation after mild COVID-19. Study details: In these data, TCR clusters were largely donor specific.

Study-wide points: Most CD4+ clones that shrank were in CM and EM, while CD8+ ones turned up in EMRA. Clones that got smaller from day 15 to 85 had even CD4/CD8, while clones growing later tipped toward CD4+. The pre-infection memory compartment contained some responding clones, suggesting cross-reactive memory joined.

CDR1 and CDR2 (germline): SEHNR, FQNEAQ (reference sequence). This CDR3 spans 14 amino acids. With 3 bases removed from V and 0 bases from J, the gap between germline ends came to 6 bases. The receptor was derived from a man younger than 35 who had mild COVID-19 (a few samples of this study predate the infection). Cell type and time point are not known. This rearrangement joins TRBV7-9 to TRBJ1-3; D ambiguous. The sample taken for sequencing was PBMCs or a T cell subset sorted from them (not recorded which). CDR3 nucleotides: TGTGCCAGCAGCTTCGGACCCTCTGGAAACACCATATATTTT. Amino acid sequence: CASSFGPSGNTIYF. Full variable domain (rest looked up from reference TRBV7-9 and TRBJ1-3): DTGVSQNPRHKITKRGQNVTFRCDPISEHNRLYWYRQTLGQGPEFLTYFQNEAQLEKSRLLSDRFSAERPKGSFSTLEIQRTEQGDSAMYLCASSFGPSGNTIYFGEGSWLTVV.